Below, 27 T cell receptor beta chains from the same sample are listed, as sequenced in a study of T cells in lung cancer brain metastases. Clones were read by immunoSEQ multiplex PCR, and TCRdb kept only the in-frame ones, dropping some. The table lists 3,900 or so clones, approximately 90% of them singletons. What was sequenced was tumor tissue from the primary lung tumor. Receptor source: a man aged 55 to 69 with non-small cell lung cancer.

This clone showed up just a few times. The rearrangement joins TRBV19 to TRBJ1-6; D uncertain. The CDR3 covers 13 residues. V lost 6 bases to trimming and J lost 13 bases, with 16 bases between them. Germline-derived CDR1 and CDR2 are LNHDA and SQIVND (reference sequence). CDR3 coding DNA: TGTGCCAGTAGATCGTCGTCGGTGGCGCCCCTCCACTTT. Translated: CASRSSSVAPLHF.

The CDR3 DNA is TGTGCCAGCAGCTTAGGAGGCAGGGGATGGGAGACCCAGTACTTC. Its translation: CASSLGGRGWETQYF. The rearrangement uses TRBV11-2 and TRBJ2-5; D perhaps matches TRBD1 (6 bases). Per the germline V gene, CDR1 is SGHAT and CDR2 is FQNNGV. V gave up 1 base and J gave up 5 bases, with 14 bases separating them. CDR3 length: 15 amino acids.

The chain recombines TRBV6-1 with TRBJ2-2; D might be TRBD2 (5 bases). CDR1 and CDR2 (germline): MNHNS, SASEGT. V lost 4 bases to trimming and J lost 6 bases, with 12 bases between them. The CDR3 contains 14 residues. CDR3 sequence (DNA): TGTGCCAGCAGTGGCAGTAAGGGAGCCGGGGAGCTGTTTTTT. Residues: CASSGSKGAGELFF.

V and J are TRBV18 and TRBJ2-7; 10 bases are shared with TRBD1. CDR1 is KGHSH, CDR2 LQKENI, per germline. The V and J ends lost 3 bases and 0 bases, in that order; junction bases with no gene match: 11. The CDR3 spans 18 residues. Here the CDR3 reads CASSPTGGLGPSSYEQYF. The CDR3, as DNA: TGTGCCAGCTCACCGACAGGGGGCCTTGGGCCTAGCTCCTACGAGCAGTACTTC.

This rearrangement joins TRBV5-5 to TRBJ1-2; D is perhaps TRBD1 (5 bases). Trimming shortened V by 1 base and J by 4 bases, and 14 bases separated the two germline ends. The CDR3 length is 15 residues. The V gene's germline CDR1 is SGHKS and CDR2 YYEKEE (reference sequence). The CDR3 loop is CASSLLDQGGYGYTF. In DNA, the CDR3 is TGTGCCAGCAGCTTGCTTGACCAGGGCGGCTATGGCTACACCTTC.

The chain is built from TRBV9 and TRBJ2-3; 11 nucleotides agree with TRBD2. V lost 3 bases and J lost 5; bases outside the gene matches: 2. Germline lookup yields CDR1 SGDLS and CDR2 YYNGEE. There are 14 residues in the CDR3. The CDR3: CASSAGLAGDTQYF. DNA of the CDR3: TGTGCCAGCAGCGCAGGACTAGCGGGAGATACGCAGTATTTT.

The CDR3 loop reads CASSLDRSHTPQHF. In DNA, the CDR3 is TGTGCCAGCAGTCTGGACAGGAGCCATACACCCCAGCATTTT. The chain recombines TRBV6-5 with TRBJ1-5, with 7 bases matching TRBD1. Germline V gene lookup returns CDR1 MNHEY and CDR2 SVGAGI. V dropped 5 bases and J dropped 10; count of bases not matched to a gene: 11. The CDR3 covers 14 residues.

This chain uses TRBV14 with TRBJ2-1, with 8 bases fitting TRBD2. V dropped 2 bases and J dropped 3; count of bases not matched to a gene: 3. The CDR3 consists of 15 residues. Germline V gives CDR1 SGHDN, CDR2 FVKESK. CDR3 loop: CASSQLTSVYNEQFF. The CDR3 DNA sequence: TGTGCCAGCAGCCAACTGACTAGCGTCTACAATGAGCAGTTCTTC.

V usage is TRBV4-3 and J usage is TRBJ2-2, with D perhaps assigned TRBD1 or TRBD2 (6 bases each). Germline CDR1 is LGHNA and CDR2 is YSLEER. The V gene lost 1 base and the J gene lost 5 bases, with 14 bases spanning the gap. The CDR3 spans 16 residues. The CDR3 is CASSQVVGGPTGELFF. The DNA for the CDR3 is TGCGCCAGCAGCCAAGTGGTGGGGGGCCCTACCGGGGAGCTGTTTTTT.

The V call is TRBV27, the J call TRBJ1-1; D not resolved. Per germline, CDR1 MNHEY and CDR2 SMNVEV (reference sequence). V was trimmed by 2 bases and J by 4 bases, leaving 8 bases between them. The CDR3 length is 13 residues. The CDR3: CASSLGIATEAFF. The CDR3 DNA sequence: TGTGCCAGCAGTTTAGGCATCGCCACTGAAGCTTTCTTT.

This clone turned up a few times. In the same sample, other DNA sequences code for this CDR3. V usage is TRBV2 and J usage is TRBJ2-5; 13 bases align to TRBD2. The CDR3 covers 16 residues. J gave up 5 bases and V 6 bases, and 9 bases lay outside the gene matches. Looked up from germline, CDR1 is SNHLY and CDR2 is FYNNEI. DNA of the CDR3: TGTGCCAGCAGCCGGGGGACTAGCGGGGCGGGGGAGACCCAGTACTTC. Protein: CASSRGTSGAGETQYF.

The V gene is TRBV13, the J gene TRBJ2-7; unclear D gene. Germline V gene sequence: CDR1 PRHDT, CDR2 FYEKMQ (reference sequence). This CDR3 region has 11 residues. Trimming took off 5 bases at V and 6 bases at J, with 8 bases between the two ends. CDR3 in amino acids: CASSPGGEQYF. As DNA, the CDR3 is TGTGCCAGCAGCCCCGGCGGCGAGCAGTACTTC.

The chain links TRBV5-3 to TRBJ1-6, with D unclear. TRBV5-3 is labeled an ORF, and its function is uncertain. The CDR3 sequence is 14 residues long. V was clipped by 3 bases and J by 10 bases, with 14 bases between them. The CDR3 DNA reads as TGTGCCAGAAGCTCCCGCCTAATGACCTCACCCCTCCACTTT. It specifies CARSSRLMTSPLHF.

V is TRBV9 and J is TRBJ2-5, with D possibly being TRBD1 (6 bases). Trimming took 0 bases from V and 5 from J, leaving 11 bases between them. Germline V gene data show CDR1 as SGDLS and CDR2 as YYNGEE. The CDR3 extends over 14 amino acids. CDR3 amino acids: CASSVGRTGETQYF. The CDR3 DNA sequence: TGTGCCAGCAGCGTAGGACGAACAGGGGAGACCCAGTACTTC. The full variable domain, with the rest looked up from reference TRBV9 and TRBJ2-5, is DSGVTQTPKHLITATGQRVTLRCSPRSGDLSVYWYQQSLDQGLQFLIQYYNGEERAKGNILERFSAQQFPDLHSELNLSSLELGDSALYFCASSVGRTGETQYFGPGTRLLVL.

The rearrangement links TRBV15 to TRBJ2-1; D is unclear. Germline V gene data show CDR1 as LNHNV and CDR2 as YYDKDF (reference sequence). Between the trimmed V and J ends, which lost 3 bases and 2 bases, there was a span of 11 bases. The CDR3 length is 15 residues. Here the CDR3 DNA reads TGTGCCACCAGCAGGAAACCAGAGACCTACAATGAGCAGTTCTTC. Residues: CATSRKPETYNEQFF.

The rearrangement uses TRBV7-9 and TRBJ2-3, with 8 bases matching TRBD2. There are 14 residues in the CDR3. V was clipped by 3 bases and J by 5 bases; unmatched bases: 4. Germline CDR1 reads SEHNR; CDR2 reads FQNEAQ (reference sequence). The CDR3, as DNA: TGTGCCAGCAGCTTGACTAGCGAACAAGATACGCAGTATTTT. It codes for CASSLTSEQDTQYF.

The chain's CDR3 is CASSPEVITNYGYTF. In DNA form, the CDR3 reads TGTGCCAGCAGCCCAGAGGTCATAACTAACTATGGCTACACCTTC. The chain links TRBV7-9 to TRBJ1-2; D gene uncertain. From germline, CDR1 is SEHNR and CDR2 FQNEAQ (reference sequence). The CDR3 sequence is 15 residues long. Trimming pared 5 bases from V and 0 bases from J, leaving 13 bases between.

The rearrangement joins TRBV18 to TRBJ1-1; no clear D gene. Germline CDR1 KGHSH, CDR2 LQKENI. Trimming took off 4 bases at V and 1 base at J, with 7 bases between the two ends. CDR3 size: 13 residues. This chain's CDR3 is CASSLGGNTEAFF. CDR3 bases: TGTGCCAGCTCACTTGGCGGGAACACTGAAGCTTTCTTT.

The chain combines TRBV14 with TRBJ2-7; 7 positions match TRBD2. The CDR3 is 14 residues long. Germline trimming cut 1 base from V and 4 bases from J; bases unmatched to any gene: 4. CDR1 SGHDN and CDR2 FVKESK come from the germline V gene. CDR3 in DNA: TGTGCCAGCAGCCAAGGGGCTAGCGGTTACGAGCAGTACTTC. Translated, it gives CASSQGASGYEQYF.

J is TRBJ2-3 and V is TRBV2; 13 bases match TRBD2. With V trimmed by 3 bases and J by 0 bases, 0 bases remained unmatched. The CDR3 spans 16 residues. Germline CDR1 and CDR2: SNHLY and FYNNEI. CDR3 nucleotides: TGTGCCAGCAGTGAGGGACTAGCGGGGAGCACAGATACGCAGTATTTT. Translated: CASSEGLAGSTDTQYF.

Written as DNA, the CDR3 is TGTGCCTGCCGAGGGGGCGACGGCCAGCCCCAGCATTTT. Translation gives CACRGGDGQPQHF. The chain combines TRBV27 with TRBJ1-5, with 7 bases that match TRBD1. After removal of 11 bases from V and 7 bases from J, the junction contained 11 bases not matched to a gene. CDR1 MNHEY and CDR2 SMNVEV come from the germline V gene (reference sequence). This CDR3 is 13 amino acids long.

The chain employs TRBV5-4 and TRBJ2-2; 7 positions match TRBD1. CDR3 size: 14 residues. Germline V gene lookup returns CDR1 SGHNT and CDR2 YYREEE (reference sequence). V trimming: 4 bases; J trimming: 6 bases; junction bases outside the gene matches: 6. The CDR3 bases are TGTGCCAGCAGCAAGACAGGGACCGCCGGGGAGCTGTTTTTT. Residues: CASSKTGTAGELFF.

The CDR3 sequence: CSVGGQASTDTQYF. In DNA form, the CDR3 reads TGCAGCGTCGGTGGACAGGCTAGCACAGATACGCAGTATTTT. J is TRBJ2-3 and V is TRBV29-1; 7 bases align to TRBD1. Germline lookup yields CDR1 SQVTM and CDR2 ANQGSEA. This CDR3 has 14 amino acids. After removal of 6 bases from V and 0 bases from J, the junction contained 6 bases not matched to a gene.

The chain employs TRBV9 and TRBJ2-1; 8 bases fit TRBD2. Germline CDR1 SGDLS, CDR2 YYNGEE. The CDR3 totals 15 residues. The trim removed 3 bases at V and 5 bases at J, leaving 7 bases unmatched. CDR3 loop: CASSGTSGKDNEQFF. For the CDR3, the DNA is TGTGCCAGCAGCGGAACTAGCGGAAAGGACAATGAGCAGTTCTTC. The full variable domain, its missing parts supplied by reference TRBV9 and TRBJ2-1, is DSGVTQTPKHLITATGQRVTLRCSPRSGDLSVYWYQQSLDQGLQFLIQYYNGEERAKGNILERFSAQQFPDLHSELNLSSLELGDSALYFCASSGTSGKDNEQFFGPGTRLTVL.

V gene TRBV18 combines with J gene TRBJ1-2, with a weak D call TRBD1 (5 bases). The V end was cut by 2 bases, the J end by 5 bases, with 12 bases between. The CDR3 is 14 amino acids. Germline V gene lookup returns CDR1 KGHSH and CDR2 LQKENI. CDR3 in amino acids: CASSPKQVIYGYTF. CDR3 sequence (DNA): TGTGCCAGCTCACCAAAACAGGTGATTTATGGCTACACCTTC.

The rearrangement joins TRBV7-9 to TRBJ2-2; D ambiguous. Trimming pared 1 base from V and 3 bases from J, leaving 6 bases between. CDR3 length equals 14 residues. Per germline, CDR1 SEHNR and CDR2 FQNEAQ (reference sequence). CDR3 coding DNA: TGTGCCAGCAGCTTAGACACCTACACCGGGGAGCTGTTTTTT. The encoded protein is CASSLDTYTGELFF.

The rearrangement links TRBV28 to TRBJ1-2; D is undetermined. Trimming cost V 11 bases and J 4 bases, with 5 bases left between them. Germline-derived CDR1 and CDR2 are MDHEN and SYDVKM. The CDR3 extends over 9 amino acids. CDR3 sequence: CAGLYGYTF. DNA for the CDR3: TGTGCCGGTCTCTATGGCTACACCTTC.